Presented here are 26 T cell receptor beta chains from one specimen sequenced in a study of OX40 agonist ivuxolimab in advanced cancers. The repertoire was sequenced with immunoSEQ multiplex PCR; TCRdb's copy has only in-frame clones and lacks some. The sample lists under 80,000 clones; just under 95% were seen once. This specimen was CD4+ or CD8+ T cells sorted from blood, taken in a trial of the OX40 agonist ivuxolimab. These receptors originate from an adult with an advanced solid tumor such as melanoma, head and neck, liver or kidney cancer.

The chain links TRBV19 to TRBJ1-1; 9 bases match TRBD1. Germline lookup yields CDR1 LNHDA and CDR2 SQIVND (reference sequence). J lost 9 bases, V lost 5 bases, and 13 bases had no gene match. This CDR3 spans 15 amino acids. CDR3 sequence: CASSANTGGGWQAFF. In DNA form, the CDR3 reads TGTGCCAGTAGTGCCAATACAGGGGGCGGGTGGCAAGCTTTCTTT.

The chain uses TRBV7-9 and TRBJ1-4; no clear D. The V and J ends lost 3 bases and 0 bases respectively, with 8 bases between them. The CDR3 extends over 15 amino acids. Germline V lookup: CDR1 SEHNR, CDR2 FQNEAQ (reference sequence). The CDR3 nucleotides read TGTGCCAGCAGCTTCGACGGGGCAACTAATGAAAAACTGTTTTTT. It is translated as CASSFDGATNEKLFF.

The CDR3 is CASTLDRVGYTF. The CDR3 nucleotides are TGTGCCAGTACCTTGGACAGGGTCGGCTACACCTTC. J is TRBJ1-2 and V is TRBV19, with 8 nucleotides matching TRBD1. CDR1 LNHDA and CDR2 SQIVND come from the germline V gene (reference sequence). Trimming took 7 bases from V and 8 from J; bases not matched to a gene: 6. This CDR3 has 12 amino acids.

V usage is TRBV5-6 and J usage is TRBJ2-1; D is unclear. The CDR3 contains 16 residues. CDR1 SGHDT and CDR2 YYEEEE come from the germline V gene. Trimming removed 4 bases from V and 0 bases from J, with 14 bases in between. As DNA, the CDR3 is TGTGCCAGCAGCGGCGGCGGTCAGAGCTCCTACAATGAGCAGTTCTTC. It codes for CASSGGGQSSYNEQFF.

V usage is TRBV6-1 and J usage is TRBJ1-1, with TRBD1 identical over 7 bases. Trimming cost V 5 bases and J 4 bases; bases outside gene matches: 7. Germline CDR1 is MNHNS and CDR2 is SASEGT. This CDR3 comprises 14 residues. The CDR3 DNA sequence: TGTGCCAGCAGTTCGTCAGGGGGAAGCACTGAAGCTTTCTTT. This translates into CASSSSGGSTEAFF.

J is TRBJ1-1 and V is TRBV7-2; no firm D call. Trimming took off 0 bases at V and 2 bases at J, with 7 bases between the two ends. The CDR3 has 14 amino acids. The germline V gene has CDR1 SGHTA and CDR2 FQGNSA. CDR3 coding DNA: TGTGCCAGCAGCTTAGCGTTGGGTAACACTGAAGCTTTCTTT. It yields the protein CASSLALGNTEAFF.

The V gene is TRBV2, the J gene TRBJ1-2; TRBD1 matches at 8 bases. There are 14 residues in the CDR3. In germline, CDR1 is SNHLY, CDR2 FYNNEI. The trim removed 4 bases at V and 14 bases at J, leaving 15 bases unmatched. This CDR3 reads CASSVWTGTSVRTF. CDR3 nucleotide sequence: TGTGCCAGCAGTGTTTGGACAGGGACATCAGTAAGGACCTTC.

This clone appeared once. The chain carries TRBV2 and TRBJ2-5; D is possibly TRBD1 (6 bases). V was trimmed by 3 bases and J by 2 bases, leaving 7 bases between them. Germline CDR1 is SNHLY and CDR2 is FYNNEI. The CDR3 extends over 13 amino acids. CDR3 region: CASSDTGQETQYF. As DNA, the CDR3 is TGTGCCAGCAGTGATACAGGGCAAGAGACCCAGTACTTC.

The chain is built from TRBV19 and TRBJ1-1; tentatively, D is TRBD1 (6 bases). V dropped 5 bases and J dropped 1 base, with 8 bases sitting between them. This CDR3 spans 13 amino acids. Germline CDR1 reads LNHDA; CDR2 reads SQIVND (reference sequence). DNA of the CDR3: TGTGCCAGTAGTCAACAGGGGAACACTGAAGCTTTCTTT. It translates to CASSQQGNTEAFF.

The rearrangement links TRBV27 to TRBJ1-4; D is ambiguous. The CDR3 covers 15 residues. Trimming left V 8 bases short and J 0 bases short, with 13 bases between. The V gene's germline CDR1 is MNHEY and CDR2 SMNVEV (reference sequence). The CDR3 protein is CASAYSHTTNEKLFF. In nucleotides, the CDR3 is TGTGCCAGCGCCTACTCACATACAACTAATGAAAAACTGTTTTTT.

The chain carries TRBV9 and TRBJ1-2; 10 bases fit TRBD1. Trimming took 3 bases from V and 4 from J; bases not matched to a gene: 3. CDR1 is SGDLS and CDR2 is YYNGEE in the germline V gene. The CDR3 is made up of 14 amino acids. The CDR3 is CASSETGGVYGYTF. The DNA for the CDR3 is TGTGCCAGCAGCGAGACAGGGGGCGTCTATGGCTACACCTTC.

This rearrangement joins TRBV9 to TRBJ2-2, with D possibly TRBD2 on 6 matching bases. CDR3 length: 13 residues. Trimming removed 4 bases from V and 6 bases from J, with 10 bases in between. CDR1 is SGDLS and CDR2 is YYNGEE in the germline V gene. CDR3 bases: TGTGCCAGCAGCTTAACTAGCCCCGGGGAGCTGTTTTTT. It translates to CASSLTSPGELFF.

V gene TRBV7-9 combines with J gene TRBJ2-4; TRBD1 or TRBD2 may be the D gene (6 bases each). The CDR3 is made up of 17 amino acids. V lost 1 base and J lost 8, with 21 bases in between. Germline V gene lookup returns CDR1 SEHNR and CDR2 FQNEAQ (reference sequence). The CDR3 here is CASSLGPSGLRGDIQYF. In DNA form, the CDR3 reads TGTGCCAGCAGCTTAGGACCCAGCGGACTGAGGGGGGACATTCAGTACTTC.

The chain carries TRBV2 and TRBJ1-2; 8 positions match TRBD1. Trimming at V came to 6 bases and at J to 5 bases, leaving 11 bases not matched to a gene. Looked up from germline, CDR1 is SNHLY and CDR2 is FYNNEI. This CDR3 has 15 amino acids. The CDR3 is CASSYGQGSSYGYTF. The CDR3 DNA is TGTGCCAGCAGCTACGGACAGGGAAGTTCTTATGGCTACACCTTC.

The chain employs TRBV5-4 and TRBJ2-6, with 10 bases that match TRBD2. The CDR3 totals 18 residues. Germline CDR1 SGHNT, CDR2 YYREEE (reference sequence). V lost 2 bases to trimming and J lost 0 bases; unmatched junction nucleotides: 5. The CDR3, as DNA: TGTGCCAGCAGCTTACTAGCGGGATCTCGCTCTGGGGCCAACGTCCTGACTTTC. Protein sequence: CASSLLAGSRSGANVLTF.

The rearrangement joins TRBV7-2 to TRBJ2-3, with TRBD1 as a possible D gene (5 bases). Germline CDR1 and CDR2: SGHTA and FQGNSA. V dropped 2 bases and J dropped 2 bases, with 11 bases sitting between them. CDR3 length: 15 amino acids. Here the CDR3 DNA reads TGTGCCAGCAGCTTATCTTTTGGGGCCACAGATACGCAGTATTTT. This codes for CASSLSFGATDTQYF.

This chain connects TRBV4-1 to TRBJ2-7; 9 bases are shared with TRBD1. Germline CDR1 and CDR2: MGHRA and YSYEKL. The length of the CDR3 is 15 residues. Trimming cost V 3 bases and J 2 bases; bases outside gene matches: 5. The CDR3 protein is CASSQRTGVPYEQYF. CDR3 bases: TGCGCCAGCAGCCAGAGGACAGGGGTGCCCTACGAGCAGTACTTC.

V and J are TRBV6-5 and TRBJ1-5, with D perhaps matching TRBD1 (6 bases). CDR3 size: 14 residues. CDR1 MNHEY and CDR2 SVGAGI come from the germline V gene. Deletions cut 5 bases from V and 11 bases from J, with 19 bases between. The CDR3 DNA reads TGTGCCAGCAGTAAACAGGGAGTTGGCTGGGCCCAGCATTTT. It translates to CASSKQGVGWAQHF.

The chain is built from TRBV2 and TRBJ2-1, with D tentatively TRBD2 (5 bases). V was clipped by 6 bases and J by 5 bases, with 11 bases between them. CDR1 SNHLY and CDR2 FYNNEI come from the germline V gene. This CDR3 has 13 amino acids. In DNA form, the CDR3 reads TGTGCCAGCAGGATAGGACTGAACAATGAGCAGTTCTTC. Residues: CASRIGLNNEQFF.

This clone is a singleton in its sample. The gene calls are TRBV2 and TRBJ1-5; 7 positions agree with TRBD1. J gave up 4 bases and V 7 bases, and 4 bases lay outside the gene matches. The length of the CDR3 is 13 residues. Germline V gene data show CDR1 as SNHLY and CDR2 as FYNNEI. The CDR3 sequence is CASTQQGNQPQHF. CDR3 nucleotides: TGTGCCAGCACCCAACAGGGGAATCAGCCCCAGCATTTT.

The chain joins TRBV30 to TRBJ1-2; 8 bases are a match to TRBD1. In germline, CDR1 is GTSNPN, CDR2 SVGIG (reference sequence). The CDR3 extends over 12 amino acids. The V gene end was trimmed by 6 bases and the J gene end by 8 bases; junction bases not matched to a gene: 8. The chain's CDR3 is CACSGQGLGYTF. The CDR3 DNA reads TGTGCCTGCTCCGGACAGGGTCTCGGCTACACCTTC. The full variable domain, rest sourced from reference TRBV30 and TRBJ1-2, is SQTIHQWPATLVQPVGSPLSLECTVEGTSNPNLYWYRQAAGRGLQLLFYSVGIGQISSEVPQNLSASRPQDRQFILSSKKLLLSDSGFYLCACSGQGLGYTFGSGTRLTVV.

V usage is TRBV7-2 and J usage is TRBJ2-5; D possibly corresponds to TRBD2 (5 bases). Germline V gene lookup returns CDR1 SGHTA and CDR2 FQGNSA. The CDR3 is 14 residues long. Trimming left V 1 base short and J 5 bases short, with 11 bases between. The CDR3 coding sequence is TGTGCCAGCAGCTTAGTTGAGGGTTTGGAGACCCAGTACTTC. This encodes CASSLVEGLETQYF.

This chain joins TRBV7-2 and TRBJ1-5, with no clear D. With 1 base removed from V and 7 bases from J, the gap between germline ends came to 8 bases. This CDR3 spans 13 amino acids. Germline values: CDR1 SGHTA, CDR2 FQGNSA. This chain's CDR3 is CASSLGVGQPQHF. Here the CDR3 DNA reads TGTGCCAGCAGCTTAGGGGTCGGGCAGCCCCAGCATTTT.

The chain recombines TRBV9 with TRBJ2-2; 8 bases are a match to TRBD1. V lost 2 bases and J lost 5; bases outside the gene matches: 11. Germline V gives CDR1 SGDLS, CDR2 YYNGEE. The CDR3 consists of 17 residues. The CDR3 loop reads CASSVGPRTGGTGELFF. For the CDR3, the DNA is TGTGCCAGCAGCGTGGGTCCGAGAACAGGGGGTACCGGGGAGCTGTTTTTT.

The sample holds one count of this clone. V gene TRBV28 combines with J gene TRBJ1-1; 10 nucleotides line up with TRBD1. CDR3 length: 16 amino acids. Trimming cost V 5 bases and J 4 bases; bases outside gene matches: 10. The germline V gene encodes CDR1 MDHEN and CDR2 SYDVKM. The CDR3 sequence is CASSPPPGQGSTEAFF. DNA for the CDR3: TGTGCCAGCAGTCCCCCCCCGGGACAGGGGAGCACTGAAGCTTTCTTT.

The CDR3 here is CAITTSLQEQFF. DNA of the CDR3: TGTGCCATCACGACTAGTCTGCAGGAGCAGTTCTTC. The rearrangement joins TRBV10-3 to TRBJ2-1; weak D call: TRBD2 (6 bases). Looked up from germline, CDR1 is ENHRY and CDR2 is SYGVKD. This CDR3 spans 12 amino acids. Trimming removed 7 bases at V and 10 bases at J, with 14 bases between.